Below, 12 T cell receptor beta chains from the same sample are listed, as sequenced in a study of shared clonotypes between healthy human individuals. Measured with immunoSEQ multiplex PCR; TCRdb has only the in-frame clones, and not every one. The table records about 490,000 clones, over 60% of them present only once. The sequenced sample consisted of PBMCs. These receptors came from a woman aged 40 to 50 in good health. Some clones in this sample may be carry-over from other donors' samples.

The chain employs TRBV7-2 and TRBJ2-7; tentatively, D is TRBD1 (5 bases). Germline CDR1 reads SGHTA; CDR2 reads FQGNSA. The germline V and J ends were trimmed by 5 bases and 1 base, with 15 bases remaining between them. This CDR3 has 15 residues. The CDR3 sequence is CASSTLGAASYEQYF. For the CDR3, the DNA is TGTGCCAGCAGCACCCTTGGGGCAGCATCCTACGAGCAGTACTTC.

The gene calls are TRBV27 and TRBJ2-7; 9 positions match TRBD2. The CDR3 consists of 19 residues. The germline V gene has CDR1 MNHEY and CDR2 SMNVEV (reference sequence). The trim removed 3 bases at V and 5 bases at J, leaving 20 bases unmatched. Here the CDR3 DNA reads TGTGCCAGCAGTTTTCAACTAGCGGGCCGCGGTTTGTATTGGAACGAGCAGTACTTC. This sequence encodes CASSFQLAGRGLYWNEQYF.

The CDR3, as DNA: TGTGCCAGCAGTCCACGTGGGGGGTCCTACGAGCAGTACTTC. Translated: CASSPRGGSYEQYF. This sequence joins TRBV7-3 and TRBJ2-7; D is perhaps TRBD2 (6 bases). The V end was cut by 6 bases, the J end by 1 base, with 13 bases between. The CDR3 length is 14 residues. CDR1 is SGHTA and CDR2 is FQGTGA in the germline V gene.

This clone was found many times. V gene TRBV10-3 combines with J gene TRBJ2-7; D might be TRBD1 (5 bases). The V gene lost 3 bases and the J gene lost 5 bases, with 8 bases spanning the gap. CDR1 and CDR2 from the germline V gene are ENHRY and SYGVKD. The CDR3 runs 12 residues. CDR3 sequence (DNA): TGTGCCATCAGTGACCAGGGCAACGAGCAGTACTTC. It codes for CAISDQGNEQYF.

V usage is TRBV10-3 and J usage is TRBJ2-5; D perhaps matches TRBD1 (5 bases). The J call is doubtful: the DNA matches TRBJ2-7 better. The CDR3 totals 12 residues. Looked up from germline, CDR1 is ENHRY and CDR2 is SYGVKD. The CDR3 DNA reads TGTGCCATCAGCAGGGAAGGTTACGAGCAGTACTTC. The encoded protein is CAISREGYEQYF.

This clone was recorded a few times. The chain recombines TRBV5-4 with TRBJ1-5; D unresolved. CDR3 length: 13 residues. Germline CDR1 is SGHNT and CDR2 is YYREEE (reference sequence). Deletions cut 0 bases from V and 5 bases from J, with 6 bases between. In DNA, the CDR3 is TGTGCCAGCAGCTTGGAGGCGGATCAGCCCCAGCATTTT. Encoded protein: CASSLEADQPQHF.

Here the CDR3 reads CASSRDGYGYTF. Here the CDR3 DNA reads TGTGCCAGCAGCCGGGACGGCTATGGCTACACCTTC. V and J are TRBV7-3 and TRBJ1-2; possibly TRBD1 for D (5 bases). The germline gives CDR1 SGHTA, CDR2 FQGTGA. The CDR3 is 12 residues long. V was clipped by 5 bases and J by 4 bases, with 8 bases between them.

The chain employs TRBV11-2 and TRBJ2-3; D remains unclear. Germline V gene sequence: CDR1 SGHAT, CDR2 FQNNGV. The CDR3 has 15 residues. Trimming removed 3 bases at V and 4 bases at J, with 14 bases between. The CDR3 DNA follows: TGTGCCAGCAGCTTTCTAGGAACCCGAGCAGATACGCAGTATTTT. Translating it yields CASSFLGTRADTQYF.

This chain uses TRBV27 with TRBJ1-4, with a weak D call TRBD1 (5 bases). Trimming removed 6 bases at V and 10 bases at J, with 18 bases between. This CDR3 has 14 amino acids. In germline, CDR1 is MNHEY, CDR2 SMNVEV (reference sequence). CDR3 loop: CASSLKGHDGKLFF. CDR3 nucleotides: TGTGCCAGCAGCCTGAAGGGGCATGACGGAAAACTGTTTTTT.

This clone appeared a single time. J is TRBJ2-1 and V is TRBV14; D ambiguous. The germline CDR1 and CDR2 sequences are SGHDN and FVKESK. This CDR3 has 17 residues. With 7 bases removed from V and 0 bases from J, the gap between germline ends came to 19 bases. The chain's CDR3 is CASTPPWRLSSYNEQFF. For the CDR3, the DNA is TGTGCCAGCACTCCGCCCTGGCGGTTAAGCTCCTACAATGAGCAGTTCTTC. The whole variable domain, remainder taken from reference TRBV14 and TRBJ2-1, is EAGVTQFPSHSVIEKGQTVTLRCDPISGHDNLYWYRRVMGKEIKFLLHFVKESKQDESGMPNNRFLAERTGGTYSTLKVQPAELEDSGVYFCASTPPWRLSSYNEQFFGPGTRLTVL.

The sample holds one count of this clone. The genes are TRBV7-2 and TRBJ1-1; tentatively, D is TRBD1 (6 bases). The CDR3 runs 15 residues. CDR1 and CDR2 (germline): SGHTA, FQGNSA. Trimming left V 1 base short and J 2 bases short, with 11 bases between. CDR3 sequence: CASSLVGGTNTEAFF. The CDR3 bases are TGTGCCAGCAGCTTAGTTGGGGGGACAAACACTGAAGCTTTCTTT.

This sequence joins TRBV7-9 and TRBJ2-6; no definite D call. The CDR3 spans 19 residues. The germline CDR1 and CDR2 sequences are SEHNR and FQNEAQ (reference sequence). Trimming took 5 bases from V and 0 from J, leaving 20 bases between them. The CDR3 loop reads CASSPRWVRLNSGANVLTF. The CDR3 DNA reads TGTGCCAGCAGCCCAAGGTGGGTCAGGTTGAACTCTGGGGCCAACGTCCTGACTTTC.